The rows below give T cell receptor beta chains drawn from one sample of a study of metastatic and nonmetastatic thyroid tumors. MiXCR reprocessed the PCR reads for TCRdb. The sample has about 38,000 clones, about 24% seen once. The sequenced sample consisted of blood. These receptors were collected from a female donor with papillary thyroid cancer or a benign thyroid nodule (not recorded which). Some clones in this sample may be carry-over from other donors' samples. The CDR3 runs from the conserved cysteine through the conserved F or W. The D gene is left open where the match is weak. The listing skips clone size in some rows; elsewhere it reads once, few, many or a size class.

clone size,D gene,V gene,J gene,CDR3 DNA,CDR3 protein
-,TRBD1,TRBV11-2,TRBJ2-7,TGTGCCAGCAGCATGGACAGGGGGGACTACGAGCAGTACTTC,CASSMDRGDYEQYF
-,-,TRBV5-1,TRBJ2-3,TGCGCCGGCAGCTTGTCGCCGCCACCAGATACGCAGTATTTT,CAGSLSPPPDTQYF
-,TRBD1,TRBV2,TRBJ1-1,TGCTCCAGCAGGGCGGACAGGTCGAACACTGAAGCTTTCTTT,CSSRADRSNTEAFF
few,-,TRBV11-1,TRBJ2-3,TGTGCCAGCAGCCCGGTCGGCTCAGTGGGAAGAACAGATACGCAGTATTTT,CASSPVGSVGRTDTQYF
many,-,TRBV5-8,TRBJ1-5,TGTGCCAGCAGCTTTCAGGGCAATCAGCCCCAGCATTTT,CASSFQGNQPQHF
once,-,TRBV7-9,TRBJ2-7,TGTGCCAGCATTCCCACGACCTCCTACGAGCAGTACTTC,CASIPTTSYEQYF
many,-,TRBV7-2,TRBJ2-1,TGTGCCAGCAGCTTAGCGCTTTCCTACCCAAGGCCAGAAATCTCCTACAATGAGCAGTTCTTC,CASSLALSYPRPEISYNEQFF
-,-,TRBV6-2/TRBV6-3,TRBJ1-2,TGTGCCAGCAGTTACGGTCTCGCGGGGCTCCGTCGGGGCTACACCTTC,CASSYGLAGLRRGYTF
many,-,TRBV9,TRBJ1-3,TGTGCCAGCAGCCATCGAGGTGGTATTGGAAACACCATATATTTT,CASSHRGGIGNTIYF
many,TRBD2,TRBV20-1,TRBJ2-7,TGCAGTGCTAGAGACGCTTTATTGGGACTAGGGCCCTACGAGCAGTACTTC,CSARDALLGLGPYEQYF
many,-,TRBV19,TRBJ1-1,TGTGCCAGTAGTACCCAGGGTAGCAGGGCTTTCTTT,CASSTQGSRAFF
-,-,TRBV5-1,TRBJ2-1,TGCGCCAGCAGCTTAGTTATCGAGGGGAATGAGCAGTTCTTC,CASSLVIEGNEQFF
-,-,TRBV6-1,TRBJ1-1,TGTGCCAGCACCACTAAGACAGGTGAAGCTTTCTTT,CASTTKTGEAFF
-,-,TRBV14,TRBJ1-2,TGTGCCAGCAGCCAAAGGATCGGATTTGACTATGGCTACACCTTC,CASSQRIGFDYGYTF
many,TRBD2,TRBV7-2,TRBJ2-3,TGTGCCAGCAGCTTGTTTTCGGGGGGACCGACAGATACGCAGTATTTT,CASSLFSGGPTDTQYF
-,TRBD1,TRBV20-1,TRBJ2-2,TGCAGTGCTAGGGTCAGGGGGCGTAACACCGGGGAGCTGTTTTTT,CSARVRGRNTGELFF
-,TRBD2,TRBV5-6,TRBJ2-1,TGTGCCAGCAGCTTCAGCGGACTAGACCAGCCCTACAATGAGCAGTTCTTC,CASSFSGLDQPYNEQFF
many,TRBD1,TRBV20-1,TRBJ1-2,TGCAGTGCTCCGGACAGGACCCTCTATGGCTACACCTTC,CSAPDRTLYGYTF